Listed below are T cell receptor beta chains from one sample, sequenced in a study of blood T cell repertoires in COVID-19. Profiled with immunoSEQ multiplex PCR; TCRdb holds only in-frame clones, not every one. The repertoire consists of about 240,000 clones, with 70% to 80% occurring once and the leading ten covering around 3.4%. Sequenced sample: peripheral blood. These receptor sequences come from a woman of 80 years or more with acute or convalescent COVID-19. Each CDR3 is given with its conserved first and last residue. Fields, in order: clone size, J gene, D gene, V gene, CDR3 DNA, CDR3 protein. A D gene is named only where the DNA matches it firmly. Clone size appears in some rows only: once, few, many, or a class for an expanded clone.

abundance: -
j_gene: TRBJ2-5
d_gene: -
v_gene: TRBV5-4
CDR3nt: TGTGCCAGCAGCTTACCGGGAAGCAAAGAGACCCAGTACTTC
CDR3aa: CASSLPGSKETQYF

abundance: -
j_gene: TRBJ1-1
d_gene: -
v_gene: TRBV2
CDR3nt: TGTGCCAGCAGTGCAGGGGCTCGGACTGAAGCTTTCTTT
CDR3aa: CASSAGARTEAFF

abundance: -
j_gene: TRBJ2-1
d_gene: -
v_gene: TRBV2
CDR3nt: TGTGCCAGCGAGTGGCATGCGGGTTCAGGTGAGCAGTTCTTC
CDR3aa: CASEWHAGSGEQFF

abundance: many
j_gene: TRBJ2-2
d_gene: TRBD1
v_gene: TRBV19
CDR3nt: TGTGCCAGTAGTATACGAGGGACAGTCGGATCCGGGGAGCTGTTTTTT
CDR3aa: CASSIRGTVGSGELFF

abundance: -
j_gene: TRBJ1-6
d_gene: -
v_gene: TRBV1
CDR3nt: TGCACCAGCAGCCAAGACCGGACAGGGAAAGGTTCACCCCTCCACTTT
CDR3aa: CTSSQDRTGKGSPLHF

abundance: -
j_gene: TRBJ1-5
d_gene: -
v_gene: TRBV4-1
CDR3nt: TGCGCCAGCAGCCAGGGTTGGGCAGGCGTTAGCAATCAGCCCCAGCATTTT
CDR3aa: CASSQGWAGVSNQPQHF

abundance: few
j_gene: TRBJ1-3
d_gene: -
v_gene: TRBV6-5
CDR3nt: TGTGCCAGCTCTTGGACAGCTGGAAACACCATATATTTT
CDR3aa: CASSWTAGNTIYF

abundance: -
j_gene: TRBJ2-5
d_gene: -
v_gene: TRBV7-9
CDR3nt: TGTGCCAGCAGCTCCTTACTAGTTCTGGAGACCCAGTACTTC
CDR3aa: CASSSLLVLETQYF

abundance: -
j_gene: TRBJ2-7
d_gene: TRBD2
v_gene: TRBV3-1/TRBV3-2
CDR3nt: TGTGCCAGCAGCCAAGAGCTAACTAGCGGCGCCTACGAGCAGTACTTC
CDR3aa: CASSQELTSGAYEQYF

abundance: -
j_gene: TRBJ2-3
d_gene: TRBD1
v_gene: TRBV6-5
CDR3nt: TGTGCCAGCAGCCTACAGGGGAGAGGAACAGATACGCAGTATTTT
CDR3aa: CASSLQGRGTDTQYF

abundance: -
j_gene: TRBJ1-2
d_gene: -
v_gene: TRBV27
CDR3nt: TGTGCCAGCAGTTTGAGCAGGGGCTATGGCTACACCTTC
CDR3aa: CASSLSRGYGYTF

abundance: few
j_gene: TRBJ2-5
d_gene: -
v_gene: TRBV2
CDR3nt: TGTGCCAGCAGTGGTCGCGGTGGAGAGACCCAGTACTTC
CDR3aa: CASSGRGGETQYF

abundance: -
j_gene: TRBJ2-5
d_gene: TRBD1
v_gene: TRBV7-2
CDR3nt: TGTGCCAGCAGCCCAGACAGGGGACAAGAGACCCAGTACTTC
CDR3aa: CASSPDRGQETQYF

abundance: -
j_gene: TRBJ2-7
d_gene: -
v_gene: TRBV13
CDR3nt: TGTGCCAGCAGCTTAAGGTTGGGCGGACACTCCTACGAGCAGTACTTC
CDR3aa: CASSLRLGGHSYEQYF

abundance: few
j_gene: TRBJ2-1
d_gene: TRBD2
v_gene: TRBV18
CDR3nt: TGTGCCAGCTCACTGGACATCCGCGGGGGGAATGAGCAGTTCTTC
CDR3aa: CASSLDIRGGNEQFF

abundance: once
j_gene: TRBJ2-3
d_gene: -
v_gene: TRBV14
CDR3nt: TGTGCCAGCAGCGACGGAAAGCGGAGGAACACAGATACGCAGTATTTT
CDR3aa: CASSDGKRRNTDTQYF

abundance: once
j_gene: TRBJ2-7
d_gene: TRBD2
v_gene: TRBV5-1
CDR3nt: TGCGCCAGCAGCTCCCCTCTAGCGGGGGGAGCCTACGAGCAGTACTTC
CDR3aa: CASSSPLAGGAYEQYF

abundance: -
j_gene: TRBJ1-2
d_gene: -
v_gene: TRBV15
CDR3nt: TGTGCCACCAGCAGAGGCGGGGGGAATGGCTACACCTTC
CDR3aa: CATSRGGGNGYTF

abundance: -
j_gene: TRBJ2-1
d_gene: TRBD2
v_gene: TRBV5-4
CDR3nt: TGTGCCAGCAGCACGGGACTAGCGGGGGAGTGGAATGAGCAGTTCTTC
CDR3aa: CASSTGLAGEWNEQFF

abundance: -
j_gene: TRBJ1-2
d_gene: -
v_gene: TRBV19
CDR3nt: TGTGCCAGTAGTAACAGGGTCGGTGGCTACACCTTC
CDR3aa: CASSNRVGGYTF

abundance: -
j_gene: TRBJ2-1
d_gene: TRBD2
v_gene: TRBV5-1
CDR3nt: TGCGCCAGCAGTTTAGCGGGAGAGCAGGTGGGTGAGCAGTTCTTC
CDR3aa: CASSLAGEQVGEQFF

abundance: few
j_gene: TRBJ1-4
d_gene: TRBD1
v_gene: TRBV6-5
CDR3nt: TGTGCCAGCAGCACAGGGGTAGTCGAAAAACTGTTTTTT
CDR3aa: CASSTGVVEKLFF